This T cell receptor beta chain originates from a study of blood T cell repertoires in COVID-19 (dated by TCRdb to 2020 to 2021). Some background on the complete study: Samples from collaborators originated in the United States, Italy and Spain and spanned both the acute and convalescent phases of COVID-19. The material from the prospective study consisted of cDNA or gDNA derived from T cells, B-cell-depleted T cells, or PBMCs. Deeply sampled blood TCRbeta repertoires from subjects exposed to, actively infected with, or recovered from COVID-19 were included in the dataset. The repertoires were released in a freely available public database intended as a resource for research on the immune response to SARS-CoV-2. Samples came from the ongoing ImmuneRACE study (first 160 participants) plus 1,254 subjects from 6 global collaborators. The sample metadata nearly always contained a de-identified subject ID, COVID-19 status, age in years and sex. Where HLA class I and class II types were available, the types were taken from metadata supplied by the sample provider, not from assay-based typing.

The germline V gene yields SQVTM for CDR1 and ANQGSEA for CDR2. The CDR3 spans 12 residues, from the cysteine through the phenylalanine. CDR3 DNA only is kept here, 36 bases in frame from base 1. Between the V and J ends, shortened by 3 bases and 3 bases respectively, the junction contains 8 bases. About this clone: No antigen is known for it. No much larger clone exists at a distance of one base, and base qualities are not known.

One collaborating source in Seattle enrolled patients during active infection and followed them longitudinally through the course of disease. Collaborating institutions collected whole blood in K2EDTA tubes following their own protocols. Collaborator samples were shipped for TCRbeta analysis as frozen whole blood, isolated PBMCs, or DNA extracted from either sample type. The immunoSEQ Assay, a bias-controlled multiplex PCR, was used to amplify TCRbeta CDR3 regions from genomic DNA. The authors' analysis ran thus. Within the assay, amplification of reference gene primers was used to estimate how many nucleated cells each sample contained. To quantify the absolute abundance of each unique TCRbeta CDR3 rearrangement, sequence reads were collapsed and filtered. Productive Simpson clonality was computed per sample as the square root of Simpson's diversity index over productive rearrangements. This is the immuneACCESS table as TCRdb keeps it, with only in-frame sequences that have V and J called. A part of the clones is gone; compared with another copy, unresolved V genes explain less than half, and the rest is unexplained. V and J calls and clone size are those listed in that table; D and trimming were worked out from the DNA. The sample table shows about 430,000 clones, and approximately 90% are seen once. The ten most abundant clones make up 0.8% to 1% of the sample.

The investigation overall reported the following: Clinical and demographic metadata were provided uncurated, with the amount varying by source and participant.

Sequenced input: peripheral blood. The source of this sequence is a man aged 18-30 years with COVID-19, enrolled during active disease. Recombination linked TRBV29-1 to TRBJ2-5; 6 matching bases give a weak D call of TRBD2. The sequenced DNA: TGCAGCGTTGAGGGCGGGGAAGAGACCCAGTACTTC. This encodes CSVEGGEETQYF.